This TCR beta chain was identified in a study of blood T cell repertoires in COVID-19. This CDR3 is 15 amino acids long. CDR1 and CDR2 from the germline V gene are MNHEY and SVGAGI. With V trimmed by 7 bases and J by 5 bases, 8 bases remained unmatched. The method was immunoSEQ multiplex PCR; TCRdb's version includes in-frame clones alone and lacks a portion of them. The data hold around 230,000 clones, with roughly 85% observed a single time. The receptor was isolated from a man in his fifties or sixties with COVID-19, enrolled during active disease. The sequencing sample was made of peripheral blood. The gene calls are TRBV6-5 and TRBJ2-1; 10 positions match TRBD2. The CDR3 protein is CASKIAGGLNNEQFF. The DNA for the CDR3 is TGTGCCAGCAAAATAGCGGGGGGCCTGAACAATGAGCAGTTCTTC.